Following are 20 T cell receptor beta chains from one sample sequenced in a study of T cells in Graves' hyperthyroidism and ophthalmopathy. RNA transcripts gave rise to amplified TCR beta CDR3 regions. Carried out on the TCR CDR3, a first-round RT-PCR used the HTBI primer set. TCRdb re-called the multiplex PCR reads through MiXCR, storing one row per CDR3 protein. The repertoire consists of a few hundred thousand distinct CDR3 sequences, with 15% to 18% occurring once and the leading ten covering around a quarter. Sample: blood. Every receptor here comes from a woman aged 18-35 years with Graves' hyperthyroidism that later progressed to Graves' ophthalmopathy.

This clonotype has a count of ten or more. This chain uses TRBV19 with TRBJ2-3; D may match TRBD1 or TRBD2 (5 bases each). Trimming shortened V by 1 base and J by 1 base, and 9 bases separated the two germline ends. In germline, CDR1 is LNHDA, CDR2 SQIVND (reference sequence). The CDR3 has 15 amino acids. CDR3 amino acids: CASSIGGDRTDTQYF. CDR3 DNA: TGTGCCAGTAGTATAGGTGGGGACCGCACAGATACGCAGTATTTT.

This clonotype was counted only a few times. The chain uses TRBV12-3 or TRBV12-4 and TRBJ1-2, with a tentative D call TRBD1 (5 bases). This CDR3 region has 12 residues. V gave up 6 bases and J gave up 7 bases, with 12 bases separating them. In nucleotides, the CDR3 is TGTGCCAGCAGCTGGAAGGGGTTTGGCTACACCTTC. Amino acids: CASSWKGFGYTF.

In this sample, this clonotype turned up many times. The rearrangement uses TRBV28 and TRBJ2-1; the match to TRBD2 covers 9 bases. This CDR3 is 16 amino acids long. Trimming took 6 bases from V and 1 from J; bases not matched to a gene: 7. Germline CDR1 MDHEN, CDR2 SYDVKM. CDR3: CASSRDSGSSYNEQFF. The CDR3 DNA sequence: TGTGCCAGCAGCCGTGATAGCGGGAGTTCCTACAATGAGCAGTTCTTC.

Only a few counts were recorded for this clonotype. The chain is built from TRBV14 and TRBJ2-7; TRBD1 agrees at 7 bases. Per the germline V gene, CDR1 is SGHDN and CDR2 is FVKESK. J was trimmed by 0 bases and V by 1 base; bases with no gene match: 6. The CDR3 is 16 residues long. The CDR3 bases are TGTGCCAGCAGCCAAGCGTTAGGGGACAGCTCCTACGAGCAGTACTTC. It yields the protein CASSQALGDSSYEQYF.

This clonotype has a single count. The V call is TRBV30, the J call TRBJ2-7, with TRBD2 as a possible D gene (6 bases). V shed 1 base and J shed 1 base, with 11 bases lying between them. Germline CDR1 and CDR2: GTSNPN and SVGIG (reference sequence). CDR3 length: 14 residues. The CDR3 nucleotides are TGTGCCTGGAGTGGGGGCGGAGGGTCCTACGAGCAGTACTTC. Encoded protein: CAWSGGGGSYEQYF.

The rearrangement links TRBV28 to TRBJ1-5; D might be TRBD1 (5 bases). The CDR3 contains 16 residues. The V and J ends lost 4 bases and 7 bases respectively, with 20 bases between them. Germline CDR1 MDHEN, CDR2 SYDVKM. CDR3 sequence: CASSSPSGTGDQPQHF. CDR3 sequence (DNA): TGTGCCAGCAGTTCTCCCTCCGGGACGGGGGACCAGCCCCAGCATTTT.

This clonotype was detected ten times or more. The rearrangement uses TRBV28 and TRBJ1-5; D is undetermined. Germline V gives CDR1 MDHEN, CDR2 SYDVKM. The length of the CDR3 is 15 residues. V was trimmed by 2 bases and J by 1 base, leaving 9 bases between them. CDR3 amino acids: CASSLSWGSNQPQHF. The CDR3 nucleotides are TGTGCCAGCAGTTTAAGTTGGGGAAGCAATCAGCCCCAGCATTTT.

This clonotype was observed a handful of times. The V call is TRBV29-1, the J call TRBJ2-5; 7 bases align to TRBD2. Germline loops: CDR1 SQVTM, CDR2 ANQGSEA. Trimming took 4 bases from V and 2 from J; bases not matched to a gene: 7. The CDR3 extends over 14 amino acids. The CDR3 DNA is TGCAGCGTTGTACCGGGACTACAACAAGAGACCCAGTACTTC. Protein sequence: CSVVPGLQQETQYF.

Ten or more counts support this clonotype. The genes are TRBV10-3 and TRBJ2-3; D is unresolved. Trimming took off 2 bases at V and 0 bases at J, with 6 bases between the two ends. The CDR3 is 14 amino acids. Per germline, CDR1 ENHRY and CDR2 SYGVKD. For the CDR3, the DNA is TGTGCCATCAGTGAGCAAGGGAGCACAGATACGCAGTATTTT. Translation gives CAISEQGSTDTQYF.

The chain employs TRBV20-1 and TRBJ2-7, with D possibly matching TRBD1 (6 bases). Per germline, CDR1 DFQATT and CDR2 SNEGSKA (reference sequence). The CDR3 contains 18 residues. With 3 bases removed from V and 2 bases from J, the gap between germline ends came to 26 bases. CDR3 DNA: TGCAGTGCTAGCTCTCGAACCTCGTTCAGGGGCCGTACCTACGAGCAGTACTTC. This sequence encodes CSASSRTSFRGRTYEQYF.

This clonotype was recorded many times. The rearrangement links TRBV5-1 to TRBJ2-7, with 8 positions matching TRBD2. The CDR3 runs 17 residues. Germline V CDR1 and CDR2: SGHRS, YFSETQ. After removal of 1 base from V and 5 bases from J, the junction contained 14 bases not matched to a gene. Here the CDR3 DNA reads TGCGCCAGCAGCTTGTTGCTAGCGGGCCCCCCCATTGACGAGCAGTACTTC. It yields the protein CASSLLLAGPPIDEQYF.

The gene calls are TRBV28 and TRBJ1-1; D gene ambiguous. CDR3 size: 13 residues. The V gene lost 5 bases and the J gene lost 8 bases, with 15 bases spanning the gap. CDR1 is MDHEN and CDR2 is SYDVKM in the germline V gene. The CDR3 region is CASSPVIRAEAFF. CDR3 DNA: TGTGCCAGCAGTCCAGTTATTAGGGCCGAAGCTTTCTTT.

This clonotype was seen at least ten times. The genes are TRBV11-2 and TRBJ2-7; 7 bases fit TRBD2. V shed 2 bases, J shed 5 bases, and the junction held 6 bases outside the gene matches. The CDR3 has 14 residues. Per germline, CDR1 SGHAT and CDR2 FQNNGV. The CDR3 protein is CASSLLREWDEQYF. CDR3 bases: TGTGCCAGCAGCTTATTGCGGGAGTGGGACGAGCAGTACTTC.

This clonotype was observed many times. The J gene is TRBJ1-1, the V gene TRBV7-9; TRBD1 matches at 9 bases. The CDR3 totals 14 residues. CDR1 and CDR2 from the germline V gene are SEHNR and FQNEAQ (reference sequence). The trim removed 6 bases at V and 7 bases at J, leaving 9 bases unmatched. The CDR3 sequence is CASRGQGGSHEAFF. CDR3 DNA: TGTGCCAGCAGGGGACAGGGAGGGTCCCATGAAGCTTTCTTT. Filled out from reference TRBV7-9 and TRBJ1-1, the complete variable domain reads DTGVSQNPRHKITKRGQNVTFRCDPISEHNRLYWYRQTLGQGPEFLTYFQNEAQLEKSRLLSDRFSAERPKGSFSTLEIQRTEQGDSAMYLCASRGQGGSHEAFFGQGTRLTVV.

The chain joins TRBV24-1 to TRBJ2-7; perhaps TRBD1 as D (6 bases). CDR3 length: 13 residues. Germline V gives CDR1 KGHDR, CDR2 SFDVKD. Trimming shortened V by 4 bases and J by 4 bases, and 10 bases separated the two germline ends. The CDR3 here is CATSEETGYEQYF. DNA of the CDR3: TGTGCCACCAGTGAAGAGACAGGATACGAGCAGTACTTC.

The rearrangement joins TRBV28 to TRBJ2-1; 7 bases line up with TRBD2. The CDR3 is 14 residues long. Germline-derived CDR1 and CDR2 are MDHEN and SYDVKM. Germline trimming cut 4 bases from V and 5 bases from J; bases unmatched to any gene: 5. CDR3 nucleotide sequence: TGTGCCAGCAGTTGGCCTAGCGGCAACAATGAGCAGTTCTTC. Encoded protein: CASSWPSGNNEQFF.

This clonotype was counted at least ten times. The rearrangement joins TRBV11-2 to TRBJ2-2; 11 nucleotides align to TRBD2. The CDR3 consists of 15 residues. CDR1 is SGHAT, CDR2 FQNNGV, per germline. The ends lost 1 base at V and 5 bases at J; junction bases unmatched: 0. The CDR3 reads CASSLGTSGTGELFF. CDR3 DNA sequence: TGTGCCAGCAGCTTAGGGACTAGCGGGACCGGGGAGCTGTTTTTT.

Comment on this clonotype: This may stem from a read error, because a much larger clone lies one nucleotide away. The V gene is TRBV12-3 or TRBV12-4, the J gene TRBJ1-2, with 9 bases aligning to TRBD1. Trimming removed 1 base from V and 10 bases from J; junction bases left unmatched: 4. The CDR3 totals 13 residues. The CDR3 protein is CASSLDRGHDYTF. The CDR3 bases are TGTGCCAGCAGTTTAGACAGGGGGCATGACTACACCTTC.

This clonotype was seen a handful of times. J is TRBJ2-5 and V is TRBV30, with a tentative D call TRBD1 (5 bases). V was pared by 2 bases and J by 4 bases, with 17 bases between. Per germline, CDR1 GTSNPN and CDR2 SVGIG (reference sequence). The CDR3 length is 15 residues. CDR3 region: CAWSQQGVLRETQYF. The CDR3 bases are TGTGCCTGGAGTCAGCAGGGCGTCCTCAGAGAGACCCAGTACTTC.

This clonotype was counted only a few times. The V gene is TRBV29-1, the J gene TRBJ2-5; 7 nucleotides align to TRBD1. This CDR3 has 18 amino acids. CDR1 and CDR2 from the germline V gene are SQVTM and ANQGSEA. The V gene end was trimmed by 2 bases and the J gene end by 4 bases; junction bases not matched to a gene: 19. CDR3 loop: CSVEIDRVELGSGETQYF. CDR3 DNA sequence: TGCAGCGTTGAAATAGACAGGGTAGAACTCGGGTCAGGAGAGACCCAGTACTTC.